This T cell receptor beta chain originates from a study of cytomegalovirus exposure and HLA in healthy donors. About the study: Out of about 179 million T cells, an earlier analysis found 117 million unique TCR beta sequences in total.

It was with 60 Vbeta and 13 Jbeta primers that the PCR ran. The method was immunoSEQ multiplex PCR; TCRdb's version includes in-frame clones alone and lacks a portion of them. The profile shows around 110,000 clones, roughly 76% of them singletons. The specimen sequenced was PBMCs. This clonotype was sampled from a woman between 50 and 59 years old in good health and CMV-seropositive.

The CDR3 coding sequence is TGTGCCAGCTCACTTGCCAGTACCCTCATGAACACTGAAGCTTTCTTT. Protein sequence: CASSLASTLMNTEAFF. The V and J genes are TRBV18 and TRBJ1-1; D not resolved. This CDR3 region has 16 residues. Between the trimmed V and J ends, which lost 4 bases and 0 bases, there was a span of 15 bases. Germline V gives CDR1 KGHSH, CDR2 LQKENI.